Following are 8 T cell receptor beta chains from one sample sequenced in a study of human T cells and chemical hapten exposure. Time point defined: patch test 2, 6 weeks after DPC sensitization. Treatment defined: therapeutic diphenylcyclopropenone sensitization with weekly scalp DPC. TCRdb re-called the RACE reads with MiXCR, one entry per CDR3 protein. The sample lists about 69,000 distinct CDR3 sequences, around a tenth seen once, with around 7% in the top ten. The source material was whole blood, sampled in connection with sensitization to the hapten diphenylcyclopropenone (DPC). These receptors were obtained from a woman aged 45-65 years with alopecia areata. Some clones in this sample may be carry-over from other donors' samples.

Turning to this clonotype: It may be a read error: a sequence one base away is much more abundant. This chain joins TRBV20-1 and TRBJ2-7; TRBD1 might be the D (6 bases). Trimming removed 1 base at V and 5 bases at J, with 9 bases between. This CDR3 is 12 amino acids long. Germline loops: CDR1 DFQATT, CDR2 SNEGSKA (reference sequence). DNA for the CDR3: TGCAGTGCTAGAGGACAGGCCCACGAGCAGTACTTC. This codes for CSARGQAHEQYF.

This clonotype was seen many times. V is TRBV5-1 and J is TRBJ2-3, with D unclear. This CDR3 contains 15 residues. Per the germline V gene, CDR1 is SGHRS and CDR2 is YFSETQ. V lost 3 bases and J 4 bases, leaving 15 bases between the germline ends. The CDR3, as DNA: TGCGCCAGCAGCTCGACCTCGGTAGGGCCAGATACGCAGTATTTT. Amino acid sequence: CASSSTSVGPDTQYF.

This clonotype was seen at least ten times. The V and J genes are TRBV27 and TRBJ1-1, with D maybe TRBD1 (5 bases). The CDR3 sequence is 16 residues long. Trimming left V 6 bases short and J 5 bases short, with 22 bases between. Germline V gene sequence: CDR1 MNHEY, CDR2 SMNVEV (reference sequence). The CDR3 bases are TGTGCCAGCAGAGACCAGGGTAACAGGTATAGAACTGAAGCTTTCTTT. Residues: CASRDQGNRYRTEAFF.

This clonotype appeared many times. DNA of the CDR3: TGTGCCATCAGTGACACGTCGGAAGGGTCACCCCTCCACTTT. This sequence encodes CAISDTSEGSPLHF. The chain is built from TRBV10-3 and TRBJ1-6; D call uncertain. The CDR3 covers 14 residues. V was cut by 3 bases and J by 10 bases, with 13 bases left in between. Germline V CDR1 and CDR2: ENHRY, SYGVKD.

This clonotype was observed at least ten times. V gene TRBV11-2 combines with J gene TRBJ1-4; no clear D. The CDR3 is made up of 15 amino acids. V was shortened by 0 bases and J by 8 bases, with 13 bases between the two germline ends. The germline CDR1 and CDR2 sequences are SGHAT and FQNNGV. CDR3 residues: CASSLESGFQEKLFF. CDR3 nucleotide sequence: TGTGCCAGCAGCTTAGAATCGGGGTTCCAAGAAAAACTGTTTTTT.

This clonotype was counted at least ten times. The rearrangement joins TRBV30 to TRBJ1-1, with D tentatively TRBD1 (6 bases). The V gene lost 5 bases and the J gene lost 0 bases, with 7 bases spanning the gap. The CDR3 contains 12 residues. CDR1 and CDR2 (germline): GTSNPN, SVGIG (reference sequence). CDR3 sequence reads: CAWGDMNTEAFF. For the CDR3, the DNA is TGTGCCTGGGGGGACATGAACACTGAAGCTTTCTTT.

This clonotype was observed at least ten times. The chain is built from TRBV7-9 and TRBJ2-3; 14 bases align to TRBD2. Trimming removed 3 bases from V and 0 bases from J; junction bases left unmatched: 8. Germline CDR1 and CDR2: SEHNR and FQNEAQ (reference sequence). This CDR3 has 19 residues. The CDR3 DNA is TGTGCCAGCAGCTTCCCCGGACTAGCGGGAGGAGGGAGCACAGATACGCAGTATTTT. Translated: CASSFPGLAGGGSTDTQYF.

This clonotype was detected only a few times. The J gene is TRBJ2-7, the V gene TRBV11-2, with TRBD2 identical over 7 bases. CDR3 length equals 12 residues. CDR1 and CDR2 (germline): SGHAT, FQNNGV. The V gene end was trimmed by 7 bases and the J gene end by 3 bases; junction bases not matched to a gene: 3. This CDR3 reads CASMGGIYEQYF. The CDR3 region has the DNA TGTGCCAGCATGGGAGGGATCTACGAGCAGTACTTC.